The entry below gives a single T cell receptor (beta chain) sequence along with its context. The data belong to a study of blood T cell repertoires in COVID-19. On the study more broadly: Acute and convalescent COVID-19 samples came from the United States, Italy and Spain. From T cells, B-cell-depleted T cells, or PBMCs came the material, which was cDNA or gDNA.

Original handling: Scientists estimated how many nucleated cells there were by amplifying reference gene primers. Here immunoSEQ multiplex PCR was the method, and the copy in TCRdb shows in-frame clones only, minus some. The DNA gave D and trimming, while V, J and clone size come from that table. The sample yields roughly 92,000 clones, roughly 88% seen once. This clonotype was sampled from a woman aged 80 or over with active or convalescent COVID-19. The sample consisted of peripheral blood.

The CDR3 loop reads CASSDYPTGGLQSPLHF. The CDR3 DNA is TGCGCCAGCAGCGACTATCCTACAGGGGGCTTACAATCACCCCTCCACTTT. The chain links TRBV5-1 to TRBJ1-6; 9 bases match TRBD1. The V gene end was trimmed by 4 bases and the J gene end by 10 bases; junction bases not matched to a gene: 15. The germline CDR1 and CDR2 sequences are SGHRS and YFSETQ. The CDR3 runs to 17 residues.